The 22 T cell receptor beta chains below come from one sample, sequenced in a study of Graves' ophthalmopathy and Graves' hyperthyroidism. Using RNA transcripts, the TCR beta CDR3 regions were amplified. RT-PCR was first run with HTBI primers, then multiplex PCR in a second round. MiXCR, applied by TCRdb to the multiplex PCR reads, yields one record per CDR3 protein. The repertoire has roughly 400,000 distinct CDR3 sequences, 15% to 20% of them found once; the top ten carry roughly 1.6%. The specimen sequenced was peripheral blood. The source is a woman aged 18-29 years with Graves' ophthalmopathy.

This clonotype was seen at least ten times. The rearrangement joins TRBV27 to TRBJ2-7; D remains ambiguous. Germline CDR1 MNHEY, CDR2 SMNVEV (reference sequence). V shed 7 bases and J shed 7 bases, with 20 bases lying between them. This CDR3 has 14 amino acids. The CDR3 DNA reads TGTGCCAGCAATCCCACGAGCCCAGTAGGGGAGCAGTACTTC. The encoded protein is CASNPTSPVGEQYF.

The V gene is TRBV13, the J gene TRBJ1-2; D remains ambiguous. V was clipped by 3 bases and J by 6 bases, with 11 bases between them. CDR3 size: 13 residues. Germline lookup yields CDR1 PRHDT and CDR2 FYEKMQ (reference sequence). The CDR3 spells CASSFQAADGYTF. The CDR3 DNA reads TGTGCCAGCAGCTTCCAGGCAGCTGATGGCTACACCTTC.

The CDR3 DNA sequence: TGTGCCACCAGTGATTCACAGGGGAACACTGAAGCTTTCTTT. Protein product: CATSDSQGNTEAFF. V and J are TRBV24-1 and TRBJ1-1; tentative D call: TRBD1 (6 bases). The V gene's germline CDR1 is KGHDR and CDR2 SFDVKD. Trimming left V 2 bases short and J 1 base short, with 7 bases between. The CDR3 is made up of 14 amino acids.

This clonotype was found many times. The chain employs TRBV27 and TRBJ1-1; no reliable D call. V was clipped by 5 bases and J by 5 bases, with 6 bases between them. The germline V gene encodes CDR1 MNHEY and CDR2 SMNVEV (reference sequence). The CDR3 runs 11 residues. The CDR3 DNA follows: TGTGCCAGCAGTCCCCCGACTGAAGCTTTCTTT. The encoded protein is CASSPPTEAFF.

This clonotype came up many times. The chain employs TRBV6-5 and TRBJ1-2, with a tentative D call TRBD1 (5 bases). The germline V gene encodes CDR1 MNHEY and CDR2 SVGAGI. The ends were cut back, 2 bases at V and 3 bases at J, with 19 bases in the middle. This CDR3 contains 17 residues. The CDR3 reads CASSYNGPQATYYGYTF. CDR3 coding DNA: TGTGCCAGCAGTTACAACGGTCCACAGGCGACCTACTATGGCTACACCTTC.

This clonotype was detected ten times or more. V and J are TRBV30 and TRBJ2-7, with D possibly matching TRBD2 (6 bases). CDR3 length: 14 residues. Germline V gene lookup returns CDR1 GTSNPN and CDR2 SVGIG (reference sequence). V shed 1 base and J shed 5 bases, with 15 bases lying between them. The DNA for the CDR3 is TGTGCCTGGAGTGGACGGGACTCATTCCACGAGCAGTACTTC. It encodes CAWSGRDSFHEQYF.

At least ten counts were recorded for this clonotype. The gene calls are TRBV12-3 or TRBV12-4 and TRBJ2-5; TRBD1 is a possible D gene (6 bases). V lost 1 base, J lost 4 bases, and 19 bases lay in between. The CDR3 loop spans 17 amino acids. The CDR3 protein is CASSLGKFRGFGETQYF. CDR3 nucleotide sequence: TGTGCCAGCAGTTTAGGCAAATTCAGGGGTTTCGGAGAGACCCAGTACTTC.

Ten or more counts support this clonotype. This chain connects TRBV6-5 to TRBJ1-1; maybe TRBD1 (5 bases). This CDR3 region has 17 residues. Germline CDR1 reads MNHEY; CDR2 reads SVGAGI. V was pared by 3 bases and J by 4 bases, with 21 bases between. CDR3 bases: TGTGCCAGCAGTTATTGGGACCTCTCTGGGATAACCACTGAAGCTTTCTTT. It codes for CASSYWDLSGITTEAFF.

This clonotype was found many times. V usage is TRBV6-5 and J usage is TRBJ2-2; D not certain. The CDR3 is made up of 12 amino acids. V was trimmed by 0 bases and J by 8 bases, leaving 4 bases between them. Germline CDR1 MNHEY, CDR2 SVGAGI. The CDR3 bases are TGTGCCAGCAGTTACTCGGAGGGGGAGCTGTTTTTT. Translating gives CASSYSEGELFF.

In this sample, this clonotype turned up many times. This chain uses TRBV12-3 or TRBV12-4 with TRBJ1-1; the D is unclear. The CDR3 contains 13 residues. Trimming took 6 bases from V and 0 from J, leaving 8 bases between them. The DNA of the CDR3 is TGTGCCAGCAGCACTGGTATGAACACTGAAGCTTTCTTT. Its translation is CASSTGMNTEAFF.

This clonotype was detected ten times or more. The gene calls are TRBV6-4 and TRBJ2-3; D perhaps matches TRBD1 (6 bases). V lost 6 bases and J 0 bases, leaving 19 bases between the germline ends. The CDR3 sequence is 17 residues long. Per germline, CDR1 MRHNA and CDR2 SNTAGT. The CDR3 DNA reads TGTGCCAGCAGGCGAGGGACAACGGTGACGAGCACAGATACGCAGTATTTT. Protein product: CASRRGTTVTSTDTQYF.

The table lists this clonotype with a few counts. V usage is TRBV2 and J usage is TRBJ2-5; the match to TRBD2 covers 12 bases. Germline V gene lookup returns CDR1 SNHLY and CDR2 FYNNEI. The CDR3 loop spans 16 amino acids. Trimming cost V 6 bases and J 3 bases; bases outside gene matches: 8. The DNA for the CDR3 is TGTGCCAGCAGGCGGACTAGCGGGGTATCCGAAGAGACCCAGTACTTC. It translates to CASRRTSGVSEETQYF.

This clonotype was observed a single time. This chain joins TRBV7-8 and TRBJ1-6, with D perhaps TRBD1 (5 bases). Germline assignment: CDR1 SGHVS and CDR2 FQNEAQ. This CDR3 contains 14 residues. Trimming took off 5 bases at V and 9 bases at J, with 14 bases between the two ends. DNA of the CDR3: TGTGCCAGCAGCGGAAGGCAGGGCGGTTCACCCCTCCACTTT. It codes for CASSGRQGGSPLHF.

This clonotype has ten or more counts. The chain couples TRBV6-5 to TRBJ2-7, with no clear D. V lost 4 bases to trimming and J lost 1 base, with 8 bases between them. Germline V gives CDR1 MNHEY, CDR2 SVGAGI. CDR3 size: 13 residues. CDR3 bases: TGTGCCAGCAGTTCTGGTATTTCCTACGAGCAGTACTTC. Its protein product is CASSSGISYEQYF.

In this sample, this clonotype turned up many times. This rearrangement joins TRBV20-1 to TRBJ2-7, with 8 bases that match TRBD1. Germline V gene lookup returns CDR1 DFQATT and CDR2 SNEGSKA (reference sequence). The CDR3 consists of 15 residues. The V and J ends lost 0 bases and 2 bases, in that order; junction bases with no gene match: 6. The CDR3 spells CSARDWQGAPYEQYF. CDR3 bases: TGCAGTGCTAGAGATTGGCAGGGGGCCCCCTACGAGCAGTACTTC.

This clonotype came up many times. V is TRBV20-1 and J is TRBJ2-5; D unresolved. This CDR3 is 12 amino acids long. V lost 3 bases and J 0 bases, leaving 5 bases between the germline ends. The germline V gene has CDR1 DFQATT and CDR2 SNEGSKA (reference sequence). CDR3 loop: CSARWYQETQYF. DNA of the CDR3: TGCAGTGCTAGGTGGTACCAAGAGACCCAGTACTTC.

This clonotype was counted ten times or more. The chain recombines TRBV4-1 with TRBJ1-5; D possibly corresponds to TRBD1 (5 bases). The V gene's germline CDR1 is MGHRA and CDR2 YSYEKL. Trimming shortened V by 0 bases and J by 4 bases, and 10 bases separated the two germline ends. CDR3 length: 15 amino acids. The DNA for the CDR3 is TGCGCCAGCAGCCAAGACCAGGGCTCGAATCAGCCCCAGCATTTT. It specifies CASSQDQGSNQPQHF.

This clonotype was detected ten times or more. The chain joins TRBV4-2 to TRBJ1-2; D is undetermined. This CDR3 is 13 amino acids long. V gave up 1 base and J gave up 3 bases, with 6 bases separating them. Germline V gene lookup returns CDR1 LGHNA and CDR2 YNFKEQ. CDR3 sequence (DNA): TGTGCCAGCAGCCAAGTAACGGACTATGGCTACACCTTC. Translating gives CASSQVTDYGYTF.

The chain recombines TRBV30 with TRBJ1-6; no definite D call. V lost 2 bases and J 10 bases, leaving 9 bases between the germline ends. The CDR3 covers 12 residues. CDR1 GTSNPN and CDR2 SVGIG come from the germline V gene (reference sequence). The DNA for the CDR3 is TGTGCCTGGAGTTCTGCGGTGTCACCCCTCCACTTT. Residues: CAWSSAVSPLHF.

This clonotype came up many times. The chain joins TRBV11-2 to TRBJ2-2; no reliable D call. CDR3 size: 16 residues. The germline V gene encodes CDR1 SGHAT and CDR2 FQNNGV. Trimming took off 2 bases at V and 7 bases at J, with 17 bases between the two ends. CDR3 loop: CASSLYPQILFGELFF. The CDR3 DNA reads as TGTGCCAGCAGCTTATATCCTCAGATCCTATTCGGGGAGCTGTTTTTT. Supplemented by reference TRBV11-2 and TRBJ2-2, the full variable domain reads EAGVAQSPRYKIIEKRQSVAFWCNPISGHATLYWYQQILGQGPKLLIQFQNNGVVDDSQLPKDRFSAERLKGVDSTLKIQPAKLEDSAVYLCASSLYPQILFGELFFGEGSRLTVL.

Many counts were recorded for this clonotype. The chain carries TRBV7-2 and TRBJ2-7; the D is unclear. The germline CDR1 and CDR2 sequences are SGHTA and FQGNSA. This CDR3 is built from 13 residues. Trimming shortened V by 4 bases and J by 2 bases, and 9 bases separated the two germline ends. The CDR3 reads CASSSRPPYEQYF. For the CDR3, the DNA is TGTGCCAGCAGCTCCCGCCCCCCCTACGAGCAGTACTTC.

In its sample, this clonotype was seen many times. This rearrangement joins TRBV10-3 to TRBJ1-5; TRBD1 aligns across 9 bases. Germline-derived CDR1 and CDR2 are ENHRY and SYGVKD. V shed 10 bases, J shed 0 bases, and the junction held 7 bases outside the gene matches. CDR3 length: 15 residues. The CDR3: CATSDRGVSNQPQHF. CDR3 in DNA: TGTGCCACCTCGGACAGGGGAGTTAGCAATCAGCCCCAGCATTTT.